This T cell receptor (beta chain) came from a study of T cell responses to AZD1222 COVID-19 vaccine. Data came from immunoSEQ multiplex PCR; TCRdb stores just in-frame clones and leaves some out. The table has around 110,000 clones, around 88% seen once; the top ten hold approximately 9.6%. Trimming stripped 1 base from V and 0 bases from J, with 10 bases between. The CDR3 length is 16 residues. Germline loops: CDR1 PRHDT, CDR2 FYEKMQ (reference sequence). On this clone itself: Its specificity is not known.

Study-level results: After the peak T cell response, and only then, were repertoires sampled. It should be noted that donors were predominantly white British and more often female, and clonal diversity was possibly underestimated. An increase in Spike-specific TCR breadth and depth was observed after two AZD1222 doses.

The chain couples TRBV13 to TRBJ2-1, with a weak D call TRBD1 (5 bases). The sequences come from peripheral blood, collected on day 0 of AZD1222 vaccination. The TCR sequence derives from an adult in good health. DNA for the CDR3: TGTGCCAGCAGCTTAGTAGGGGTGAGCTCCTACAATGAGCAGTTCTTC. It specifies CASSLVGVSSYNEQFF.